Below, 9 T cell receptor beta chains from the same sample are listed, as sequenced in a study of neurological immune-mediated disorders. This sample's time point: longitudinal time-point 1 (baseline). TCRdb called the 5' RACE reads again in MiXCR, with one record for every CDR3 protein. The sample has tens of thousands of distinct CDR3 sequences; roughly 10% are singletons. The specimen was PBMCs. The source of these receptors is a man aged 25 to 40 in good health.

This clonotype was detected many times. The genes are TRBV5-1 and TRBJ2-7, with a tentative D call TRBD2 (6 bases). The CDR3 runs 16 residues. Germline CDR1 and CDR2: SGHRS and YFSETQ. The V end lost 0 bases, the J end lost 2 bases, and 15 bases lay between the germline ends. CDR3 coding DNA: TGCGCCAGCAGCTTGGCCGCGGGGCCAGCTACCTACGAGCAGTACTTC. Translated: CASSLAAGPATYEQYF. The full variable domain, completed using reference TRBV5-1 and TRBJ2-7, is KAGVTQTPRYLIKTRGQQVTLSCSPISGHRSVSWYQQTPGQGLQFLFEYFSETQRNKGNFPGRFSGRQFSNSRSEMNVSTLELGDSALYLCASSLAAGPATYEQYFGPGTRLTVT.

This clonotype has ten or more counts. The genes are TRBV7-2 and TRBJ2-7; 8 nucleotides match TRBD1. The V gene's germline CDR1 is SGHTA and CDR2 FQGNSA. The CDR3 loop spans 13 amino acids. Trimming cost V 4 bases and J 5 bases; bases outside gene matches: 4. CDR3 DNA sequence: TGTGCCAGCAGCTGGACAGGGATGGACGAGCAGTACTTC. Amino acids: CASSWTGMDEQYF.

This sequence joins TRBV24-1 and TRBJ2-7; D is tentatively TRBD1 or TRBD2 (5 bases each). CDR3 size: 13 residues. V lost 4 bases and J 3 bases, leaving 9 bases between the germline ends. The germline gives CDR1 KGHDR, CDR2 SFDVKD. The CDR3 nucleotides are TGTGCCACCAGTGAAGGGACCGGCTACGAGCAGTACTTC. Protein sequence: CATSEGTGYEQYF.

This clonotype was counted at least ten times. V gene TRBV25-1 combines with J gene TRBJ2-7; a possible D gene is TRBD2 (5 bases). The CDR3 loop spans 14 amino acids. CDR1 is MGHDK, CDR2 SYGVNS, per germline. V dropped 3 bases and J dropped 5 bases, with 14 bases sitting between them. CDR3 DNA: TGTGCCAGCAGTGACAGCGGCGCGTCGGACGAGCAGTACTTC. This encodes CASSDSGASDEQYF.

This clonotype has ten or more counts. The chain joins TRBV6-1 to TRBJ2-5, with D perhaps matching TRBD1 (5 bases). Germline CDR1 MNHNS, CDR2 SASEGT. The CDR3 length is 14 residues. The V end was cut by 1 base, the J end by 5 bases, with 11 bases between. The CDR3 protein is CASSEGRVEETQYF. CDR3 bases: TGTGCCAGCAGTGAAGGCAGGGTCGAGGAGACCCAGTACTTC.

This clonotype has ten or more counts. The rearrangement links TRBV5-1 to TRBJ2-1; D gene ambiguous. The CDR3 is 14 amino acids. V lost 2 bases to trimming and J lost 8 bases, with 14 bases between them. Germline V lookup: CDR1 SGHRS, CDR2 YFSETQ. DNA for the CDR3: TGCGCCAGCAGCTTACTACCCTCCTTGGATGAGCAGTTCTTC. Its translation: CASSLLPSLDEQFF.

This clonotype came up many times. This chain joins TRBV5-1 and TRBJ1-2; D not certain. CDR1 SGHRS and CDR2 YFSETQ come from the germline V gene. V shed 0 bases and J shed 7 bases, with 16 bases lying between them. This CDR3 spans 15 amino acids. CDR3 DNA sequence: TGCGCCAGCAGCTTGGATATAGGGCGAAGAGTTGGCTACACCTTC. Translated: CASSLDIGRRVGYTF.

Concerning this clonotype itself: A much larger clone lies a single base off, so this may be a read error. The CDR3 spells CASSYLPGLADNERFF. CDR3 coding DNA: TGTGCCAGCAGTTACTTGCCGGGACTAGCGGACAATGAGCGGTTCTTC. The chain uses TRBV6-6 and TRBJ2-1; 11 positions agree with TRBD2. Looked up from germline, CDR1 is MNHNY and CDR2 is SVGAGI (reference sequence). The CDR3 is made up of 16 amino acids.

At least ten counts were recorded for this clonotype. The chain couples TRBV12-3 or TRBV12-4 to TRBJ2-2; 10 bases agree with TRBD2. The CDR3 consists of 16 residues. Trimming removed 5 bases from V and 5 bases from J; junction bases left unmatched: 8. CDR3 bases: TGTGCCAGCAGTCCCCGGACTAGCGGTAGAACCGGGGAGCTGTTTTTT. Its translation: CASSPRTSGRTGELFF.